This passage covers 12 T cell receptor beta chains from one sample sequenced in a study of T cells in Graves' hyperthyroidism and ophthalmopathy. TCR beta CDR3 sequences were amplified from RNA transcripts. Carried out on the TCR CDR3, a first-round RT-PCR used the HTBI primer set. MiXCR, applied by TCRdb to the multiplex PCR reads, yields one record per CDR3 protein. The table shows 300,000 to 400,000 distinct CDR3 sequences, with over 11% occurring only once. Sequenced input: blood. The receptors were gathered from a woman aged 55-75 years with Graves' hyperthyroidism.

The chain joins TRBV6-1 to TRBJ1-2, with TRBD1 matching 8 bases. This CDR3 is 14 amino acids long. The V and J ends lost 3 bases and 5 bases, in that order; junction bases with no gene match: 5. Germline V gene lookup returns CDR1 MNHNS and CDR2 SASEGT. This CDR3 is CASSETTGGYGYTF. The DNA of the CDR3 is TGTGCCAGCAGTGAGACTACAGGGGGTTATGGCTACACCTTC.

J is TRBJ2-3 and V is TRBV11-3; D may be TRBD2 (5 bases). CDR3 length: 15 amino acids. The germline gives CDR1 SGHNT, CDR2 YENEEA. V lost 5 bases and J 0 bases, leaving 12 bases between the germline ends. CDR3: CASSDWGASTDTQYF. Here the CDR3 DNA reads TGTGCCAGCAGCGACTGGGGAGCTAGCACAGATACGCAGTATTTT.

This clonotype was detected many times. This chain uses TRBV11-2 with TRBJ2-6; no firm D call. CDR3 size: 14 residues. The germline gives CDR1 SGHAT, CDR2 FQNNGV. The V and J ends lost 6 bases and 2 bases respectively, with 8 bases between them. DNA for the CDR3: TGTGCCAGCAGGCCCCCCCCTGGGGCCAACGTCCTGACTTTC. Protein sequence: CASRPPPGANVLTF.

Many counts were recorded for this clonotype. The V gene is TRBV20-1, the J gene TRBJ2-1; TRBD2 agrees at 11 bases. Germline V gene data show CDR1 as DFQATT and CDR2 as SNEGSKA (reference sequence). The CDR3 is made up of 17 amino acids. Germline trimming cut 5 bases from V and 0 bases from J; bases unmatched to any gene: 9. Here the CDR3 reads CSAGTSGSPLSYNEQFF. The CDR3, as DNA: TGCAGTGCTGGCACTAGCGGGAGCCCTCTCTCCTACAATGAGCAGTTCTTC.

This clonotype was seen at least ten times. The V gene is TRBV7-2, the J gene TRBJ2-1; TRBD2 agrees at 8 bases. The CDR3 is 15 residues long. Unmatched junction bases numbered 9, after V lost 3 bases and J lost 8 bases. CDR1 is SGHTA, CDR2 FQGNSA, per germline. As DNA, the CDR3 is TGTGCCAGCAGCTTCGCGGCCCGGGGGGGAGATGAGCAGTTCTTC. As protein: CASSFAARGGDEQFF.

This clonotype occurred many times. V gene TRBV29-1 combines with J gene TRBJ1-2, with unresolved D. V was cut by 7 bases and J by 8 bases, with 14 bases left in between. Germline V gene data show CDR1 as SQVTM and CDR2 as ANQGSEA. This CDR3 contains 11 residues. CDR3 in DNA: TGCAGCGCGGGAGGGATCGAGGGCTACACCTTC. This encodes CSAGGIEGYTF.

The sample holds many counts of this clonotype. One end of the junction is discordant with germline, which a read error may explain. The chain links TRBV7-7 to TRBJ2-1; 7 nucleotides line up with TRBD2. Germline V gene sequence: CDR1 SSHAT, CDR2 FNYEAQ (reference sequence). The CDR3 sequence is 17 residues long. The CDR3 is CASSLAAGGGPYNEQFF. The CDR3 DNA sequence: TGTGCTAGCAGCTTAGCGGCCGGGGGAGGGCCCTACAATGAGCAGTTCTTC.

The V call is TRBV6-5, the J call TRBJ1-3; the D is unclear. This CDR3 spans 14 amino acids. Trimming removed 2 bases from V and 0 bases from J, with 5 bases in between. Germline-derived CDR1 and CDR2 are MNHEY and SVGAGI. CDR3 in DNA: TGTGCCAGCAGTTACACCTCCTCTGGAAACACCATATATTTT. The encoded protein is CASSYTSSGNTIYF.

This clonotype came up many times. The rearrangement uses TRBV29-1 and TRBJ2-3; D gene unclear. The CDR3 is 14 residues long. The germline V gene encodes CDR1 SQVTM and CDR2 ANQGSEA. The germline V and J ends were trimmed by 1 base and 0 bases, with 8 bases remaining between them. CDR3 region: CSVEGQASTDTQYF. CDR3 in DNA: TGCAGCGTTGAAGGTCAGGCCAGCACAGATACGCAGTATTTT.

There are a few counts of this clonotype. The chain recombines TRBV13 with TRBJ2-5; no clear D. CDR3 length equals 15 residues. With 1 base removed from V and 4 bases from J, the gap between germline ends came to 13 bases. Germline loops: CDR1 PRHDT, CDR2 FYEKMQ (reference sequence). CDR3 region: CASSLAGHGRETQYF. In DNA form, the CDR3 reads TGTGCCAGCAGCTTAGCGGGCCATGGTCGAGAGACCCAGTACTTC. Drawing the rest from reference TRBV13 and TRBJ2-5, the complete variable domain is AAGVIQSPRHLIKEKRETATLKCYPIPRHDTVYWYQQGPGQDPQFLISFYEKMQSDKGSIPDRFSAQQFSDYHSELNMSSLELGDSALYFCASSLAGHGRETQYFGPGTRLLVL.

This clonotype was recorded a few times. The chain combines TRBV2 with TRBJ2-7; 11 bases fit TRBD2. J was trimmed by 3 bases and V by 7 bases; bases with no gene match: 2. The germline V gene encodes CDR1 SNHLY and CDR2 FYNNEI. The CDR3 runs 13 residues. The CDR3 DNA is TGTGCCAGCACCGGGACTAGCGGCTACGAGCAGTACTTC. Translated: CASTGTSGYEQYF. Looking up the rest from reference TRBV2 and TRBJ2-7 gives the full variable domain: EPEVTQTPSHQVTQMGQEVILRCVPISNHLYFYWYRQILGQKVEFLVSFYNNEISEKSEIFDDQFSVERPDGSNFTLKIRSTKLEDSAMYFCASTGTSGYEQYFGPGTRLTVT.

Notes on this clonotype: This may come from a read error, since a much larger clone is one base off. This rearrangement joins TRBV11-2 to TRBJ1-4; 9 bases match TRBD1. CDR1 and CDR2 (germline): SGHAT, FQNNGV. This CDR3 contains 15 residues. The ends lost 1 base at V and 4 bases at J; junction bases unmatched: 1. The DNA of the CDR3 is TGTGCCAGCAGCTTAGCGGGACAGGGTAATGAAAAACTGTTTTTT. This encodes CASSLAGQGNEKLFF.